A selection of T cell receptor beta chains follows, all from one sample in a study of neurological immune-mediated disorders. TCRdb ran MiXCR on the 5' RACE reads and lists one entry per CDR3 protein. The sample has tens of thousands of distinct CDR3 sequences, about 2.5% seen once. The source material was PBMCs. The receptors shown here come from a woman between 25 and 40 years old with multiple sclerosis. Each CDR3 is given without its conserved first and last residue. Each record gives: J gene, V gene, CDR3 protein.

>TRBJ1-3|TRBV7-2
ASSPKGPGQRSSSGNTIY
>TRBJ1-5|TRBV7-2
ASSPSGVGNQPQH
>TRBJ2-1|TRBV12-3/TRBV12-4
ASSRTLSGFYNEQF
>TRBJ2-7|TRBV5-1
ASSLTGTSGFNEQY
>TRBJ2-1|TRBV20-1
SAGGGANEQF
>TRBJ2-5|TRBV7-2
ASSFQGQQETQY
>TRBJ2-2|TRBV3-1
AGSQELAVNNGELF
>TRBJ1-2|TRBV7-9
ASRGFEYGYT
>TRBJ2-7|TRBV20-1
SAKGTVSGYEQY
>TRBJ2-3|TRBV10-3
AISEGLADYTDTQY
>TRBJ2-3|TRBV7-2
ASSLARGDTQY
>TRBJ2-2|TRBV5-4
ASSLAGAGTGELF
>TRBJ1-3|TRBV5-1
ASSLAAGSGNTIY
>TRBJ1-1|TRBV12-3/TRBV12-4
ASSLAVRGTEAF
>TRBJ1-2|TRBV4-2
ASSQASGAVDGYT
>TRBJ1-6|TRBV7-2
ASGRTAYNSPLH
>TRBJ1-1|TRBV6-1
ASSDRGWATEAF
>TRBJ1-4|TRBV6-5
ASSYRSPTNEKLF
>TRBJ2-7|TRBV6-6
ASSTGTGVVEQY
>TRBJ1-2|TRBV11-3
ASSLGGLADYGYT
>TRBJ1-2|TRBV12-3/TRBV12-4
ASSIDNLYGYT
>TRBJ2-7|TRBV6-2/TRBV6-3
ASSAGGTYYEQY
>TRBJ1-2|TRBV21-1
ASSIQGNYGYT
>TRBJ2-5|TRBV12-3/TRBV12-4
ASSPIGGNVAETQY
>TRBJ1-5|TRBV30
AWRTSNSNQPQH
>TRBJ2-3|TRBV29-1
SVEDSSSTDTQY
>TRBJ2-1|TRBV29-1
SVEKGSYNEQF
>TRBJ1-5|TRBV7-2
ASSPGRGSNQPQH
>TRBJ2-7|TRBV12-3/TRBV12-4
ASGKGTGRYEQY